The 9 T cell receptor beta chains below were found in one sample sequenced in a study of shared clonotypes between healthy human individuals. The data were produced by immunoSEQ multiplex PCR, yet TCRdb's version contains in-frame clones alone and is incomplete. The sample consists of 850,000 to 1,200,000 clones, around 74% of them appearing once. The sample taken for sequencing was memory CD4+ T cells sorted from blood. Subset defined: CD45RA-negative fraction. All receptors come from a man between 18 and 29 years old in good health.

The chain carries TRBV5-1 and TRBJ2-7, with 11 bases aligning to TRBD2. The CDR3 has 17 residues. Germline loops: CDR1 SGHRS, CDR2 YFSETQ. The junction had 5 bases not matched to a gene; V was cut back by 0 bases and J by 0 bases. As DNA, the CDR3 is TGCGCCAGCAGCTTGGGACTAGCGGGGTTTAGCTCCTACGAGCAGTACTTC. Its protein product is CASSLGLAGFSSYEQYF. Full variable domain (missing parts from reference TRBV5-1 and TRBJ2-7): KAGVTQTPRYLIKTRGQQVTLSCSPISGHRSVSWYQQTPGQGLQFLFEYFSETQRNKGNFPGRFSGRQFSNSRSEMNVSTLELGDSALYLCASSLGLAGFSSYEQYFGPGTRLTVT.

The chain employs TRBV6-1 and TRBJ2-7; D might be TRBD2 (5 bases). Germline V gene data show CDR1 as MNHNS and CDR2 as SASEGT. The CDR3 extends over 13 amino acids. The V end lost 2 bases, the J end lost 2 bases, and 7 bases lay between the germline ends. CDR3 coding DNA: TGTGCCAGCAGTGAATTGGGAGCCTACGAGCAGTACTTC. Translated, it gives CASSELGAYEQYF.

The V call is TRBV10-2, the J call TRBJ1-5, with a tentative D call TRBD1 (5 bases). The V and J ends lost 0 bases and 7 bases respectively, with 10 bases between them. Germline CDR1 is WSHSY and CDR2 is SAAADI. The length of the CDR3 is 14 residues. This chain's CDR3 is CASSESSRGQPQHF. As DNA, the CDR3 is TGCGCCAGCAGTGAGTCTTCACGGGGGCAGCCCCAGCATTTT.

This sequence joins TRBV9 and TRBJ1-2; D gene unclear. Germline V gives CDR1 SGDLS, CDR2 YYNGEE. This CDR3 comprises 14 residues. V lost 0 bases to trimming and J lost 3 bases, with 9 bases between them. CDR3 sequence (DNA): TGTGCCAGCAGCGTAGAGGGTCAGTACTATGGCTACACCTTC. It is translated as CASSVEGQYYGYTF.

The V call is TRBV7-8, the J call TRBJ2-3; D possibly matches TRBD1 or TRBD2 (5 bases each). Germline lookup yields CDR1 SGHVS and CDR2 FQNEAQ. The CDR3 covers 18 residues. Trimming stripped 1 base from V and 2 bases from J, with 19 bases between. The CDR3 DNA reads as TGTGCCAGCAGCTTAGGGGCCGGGGCACCAACTTCCACAGATACGCAGTATTTT. Amino acids: CASSLGAGAPTSTDTQYF.

Of note for this clone: This sample also contains other DNA sequences that code for the same CDR3. The chain joins TRBV2 to TRBJ2-7, with 7 bases matching TRBD2. Germline V CDR1 and CDR2: SNHLY, FYNNEI. Trimming took 6 bases from V and 3 from J; bases not matched to a gene: 2. The CDR3 runs 12 residues. This chain's CDR3 is CASRGEGYEQYF. CDR3 bases: TGTGCCAGCAGGGGGGAGGGCTACGAGCAGTACTTC.

The CDR3 spells CASSQDEGLAGVTGELFF. Here the CDR3 DNA reads TGCGCCAGCAGCCAAGATGAGGGACTAGCGGGAGTAACCGGGGAGCTGTTTTTT. The V and J genes are TRBV4-3 and TRBJ2-2, with TRBD2 identical over 14 bases. This CDR3 is 18 amino acids long. Germline V CDR1 and CDR2: LGHNA, YSLEER. Germline trimming cut 0 bases from V and 5 bases from J; bases unmatched to any gene: 5.

This chain uses TRBV28 with TRBJ2-2; possible D gene TRBD1, 5 bases. The germline V gene has CDR1 MDHEN and CDR2 SYDVKM. The CDR3 is 15 residues long. V was cut by 10 bases and J by 1 base, with 16 bases left in between. Written as DNA, the CDR3 is TGTGCCACCCAAGACTTCGGACAGAACACCGGGGAGCTGTTTTTT. Translation: CATQDFGQNTGELFF.

This clone has a handful of counts. V and J are TRBV5-1 and TRBJ2-5; TRBD1 agrees at 9 bases. With V trimmed by 4 bases and J by 5 bases, 9 bases remained unmatched. The CDR3 is 15 amino acids. Germline assignment: CDR1 SGHRS and CDR2 YFSETQ. The CDR3 sequence is CASSLPGQGRETQYF. Here the CDR3 DNA reads TGCGCCAGCAGCCTACCGGGACAGGGAAGGGAGACCCAGTACTTC. Using reference TRBV5-1 and TRBJ2-5 for the parts outside the CDR3, the full variable domain is KAGVTQTPRYLIKTRGQQVTLSCSPISGHRSVSWYQQTPGQGLQFLFEYFSETQRNKGNFPGRFSGRQFSNSRSEMNVSTLELGDSALYLCASSLPGQGRETQYFGPGTRLLVL.